The sequence of this TCR beta chain was determined in a study of PD-L1 blockade in urothelial cancer (dated by TCRdb to the late 2010s). With regard to the full study: Every patient began therapy in the mid-2010s and was given atezolizumab 1,200 mg intravenously every 3 weeks. About 90% of the roughly 29 patients were males with bladder-origin urothelial cancer, and 18 of 29 reported a prior smoking history. Patients had an ECOG performance status of 0 or 1 and had received between 0 and 3 prior chemotherapy regimens. Blood samples were analyzed 3 weeks after the start of treatment (second dose) and 6 weeks after the start of treatment. Blood samples yielded a median of around 150,000 T cells and tens of thousands of unique TCRs, with median clonality 0.080. Somatic, immune and clinical correlates of response to PD-L1 blockade with atezolizumab in urothelial cancer were the focus of an exploratory multi-omic analysis. TCR sequencing covered pretreatment tumor samples and matched, serially collected peripheral blood taken before and after atezolizumab treatment. Durable clinical benefit was defined as progression-free survival longer than 6 months, and TCR features were also tested against progression-free and overall survival. Whole exome sequencing and RNA sequencing of pretreatment tumors were performed alongside TCR sequencing in the same patients. Durable clinical benefit was achieved by nine patients but not by the remaining 20. Pretreatment blood TCR-seq was available for 30 or so patients, at least one posttreatment blood collection was obtained for some 24 patients, and tumor TCR-seq was available for some 24 patients. General study outcomes and caveats: A pretreatment peripheral blood TCR clonality below the median was linked to improved progression-free and overall survival. Because the sample size was small (n of about 30) and many exploratory analyses were performed, the results are intended to be hypothesis-generating. Patients with durable benefit showed greater expansion of tumor-associated TCR clones in peripheral blood 3 weeks after starting treatment (n ≈ 23, p = 0.022).

Synthetic TCR analog templates were spiked into each PCR to estimate absolute template abundance from read counts. TCRbeta CDR3 regions were amplified from genomic DNA with bias-controlled V and J gene primers using the immunoSEQ assay. Rearranged TCRbeta segments were sequenced at approximately 20X coverage. The original methods were these. Sequencing errors were corrected by clustering and CDR3s were annotated against IMGT to assign V, D and J genes. Only productive TCRbeta rearrangements were used in downstream analyses, excluding out-of-frame or stop-codon sequences. Clonality was calculated as one minus the Shannon entropy normalized by the log of the number of unique productive sequences. Clones differing between time points or between blood and tumor were identified using Fisher's exact test with Benjamini-Hochberg correction, with an adjusted p below 0.01 applied as the threshold. Sourced from immuneACCESS, this table was stored by TCRdb with only in-frame sequences that have V and J called. A share of the clones is absent; for the studies checked, an unresolved V gene accounts for under half, and the remainder has no known explanation. Clonal size and the V and J genes are those of that table, whereas D and trimming came from the DNA. The sample data list tens of thousands of clones, and 86% of these were observed just once. The leading ten clones occupy about 22% of the sample.

Counted from cysteine to phenylalanine, this CDR3 has 16 amino acids. The only DNA kept is the CDR3, 48 bases in frame from the first base. CDR1 is given as ENHRY and CDR2 as SYGVKD, both from the germline V gene. Germline trimming: 0 bases from V, 3 bases from J; junction bases outside gene matches: 1. On this clone itself: Its antigen is currently not known. No base qualities exist here, and no much larger clone lies one base off it.

Interpreted using the paper, the time point label stands for: peripheral blood 6 weeks after treatment start. A total of some 30 patients with locally advanced or metastatic urothelial carcinoma, treated at Memorial Sloan Kettering on a trial protocol, made up the cohort. Peripheral blood mononuclear cells were collected from each patient pretreatment and during treatment, giving between 1 and 8 total time points per patient. The Qiagen DNeasy Blood extraction kit was used to purify genomic DNA from total PBMCs and from tumor samples. PBMCs were collected pretreatment and during treatment, and were isolated and stored as previously described.

The TCR was taken from a man aged 60-69 years with urothelial cancer. The sample here was PBMCs, taken around atezolizumab (anti-PD-L1) treatment. The rearranged segments are TRBV10-3 and TRBJ2-3, and TRBD2 matches 12 of the central bases. Here is the DNA: TGTGCCATCAGTGAGTCGGGGACTAGCGGGACAGATACGCAGTATTTT. Its translation reads: CAISESGTSGTDTQYF.